A selection of T cell receptor beta chains follows, all from one sample in a study of T cells in Graves' hyperthyroidism and ophthalmopathy. TCRdb re-called the multiplex PCR reads with MiXCR, one entry per CDR3 protein. The data show about 400,000 distinct CDR3 sequences, with around 15% seen just once and more than 4.5% held by the top ten. Sample: blood. These receptor sequences come from a woman aged 18-29 years with Graves' hyperthyroidism. The CDR3 runs from the conserved cysteine through the conserved F or W. Each record gives: CDR3 protein, CDR3 DNA, D gene, V gene, J gene, clone size. The D gene is left open where the match is weak. Clone size is not always given. Where it is, it says once, few, many or a class for expanded clones.

CDR3aa: CSARAPSGDTQYF
CDR3nt: TGCAGTGCTAGAGCTCCTTCTGGGGATACGCAGTATTTT
d_gene: .
v_gene: TRBV20-1
j_gene: TRBJ2-3
abundance: many

CDR3aa: CASSEGTGGEKLFF
CDR3nt: TGTGCCAGCAGTGAAGGGACAGGTGGTGAAAAACTGTTTTTT
d_gene: TRBD1
v_gene: TRBV6-1
j_gene: TRBJ1-4
abundance: few

CDR3aa: CASSYSDRNNEQFF
CDR3nt: TGTGCCAGCAGTTACTCGGACAGGAACAATGAGCAGTTCTTC
d_gene: TRBD1
v_gene: TRBV6-5
j_gene: TRBJ2-1
abundance: .

CDR3aa: CSAVTSGRPGYNEQFF
CDR3nt: TGCAGTGCTGTCACTAGCGGGAGGCCCGGTTACAATGAGCAGTTCTTC
d_gene: TRBD2
v_gene: TRBV20-1
j_gene: TRBJ2-1
abundance: many

CDR3aa: CASSSRTKMSNTEAFF
CDR3nt: TGTGCCAGCAGCTCTAGGACGAAAATGTCGAACACTGAAGCTTTCTTT
d_gene: .
v_gene: TRBV7-2
j_gene: TRBJ1-1
abundance: .

CDR3aa: CASSPQTSGVSEQFF
CDR3nt: TGTGCCAGCAGTCCTCAGACTAGCGGAGTGTCTGAGCAGTTCTTC
d_gene: TRBD2
v_gene: TRBV28
j_gene: TRBJ2-1
abundance: many

CDR3aa: CSVDYMEGAPSGKQFF
CDR3nt: TGCAGCGTTGACTATATGGAAGGGGCGCCTAGCGGTAAGCAGTTCTTC
d_gene: TRBD2
v_gene: TRBV29-1
j_gene: TRBJ2-1
abundance: many

CDR3aa: CASSPRVGTVAYEQYF
CDR3nt: TGTGCCAGCAGTCCCCGGGTCGGGACAGTAGCCTACGAGCAGTACTTC
d_gene: TRBD1
v_gene: TRBV12-3/TRBV12-4
j_gene: TRBJ2-7
abundance: many

CDR3aa: CASMRVTANTGELFF
CDR3nt: TGCGCCAGCATGCGGGTAACGGCGAACACCGGGGAGCTGTTTTTT
d_gene: .
v_gene: TRBV5-1
j_gene: TRBJ2-2
abundance: few

CDR3aa: CATSTGGASYEQYF
CDR3nt: TGTGCCACCAGTACAGGGGGCGCGAGCTACGAGCAGTACTTC
d_gene: TRBD1
v_gene: TRBV24-1
j_gene: TRBJ2-7
abundance: .

CDR3aa: CASSLEGARGETQYF
CDR3nt: TGCGCCAGCAGCTTGGAGGGGGCGCGGGGAGAGACCCAGTACTTC
d_gene: .
v_gene: TRBV5-1
j_gene: TRBJ2-5
abundance: few

CDR3aa: CASSEFALGSPLHF
CDR3nt: TGTGCCAGCAGTGAATTCGCTCTGGGGTCACCCCTCCACTTT
d_gene: .
v_gene: TRBV6-1
j_gene: TRBJ1-6
abundance: .

CDR3aa: CATSRDQRDTSTDTQYF
CDR3nt: TGTGCCACCAGCAGAGATCAAAGGGACACTAGCACAGATACGCAGTATTTT
d_gene: .
v_gene: TRBV15
j_gene: TRBJ2-3
abundance: .

CDR3aa: CASSFPIAGGTCNEQFF
CDR3nt: TGTGCCAGCAGTTTTCCCATAGCGGGAGGAACCTGCAATGAGCAGTTCTTC
d_gene: TRBD2
v_gene: TRBV28
j_gene: TRBJ2-1
abundance: few

CDR3aa: CASSFRTGRVAGTYNEQFF
CDR3nt: TGTGCCAGCAGCTTTAGGACAGGGAGGGTAGCGGGGACATACAATGAGCAGTTCTTC
d_gene: .
v_gene: TRBV7-2
j_gene: TRBJ2-1
abundance: many

CDR3aa: CASSPLGLAGRETQYF
CDR3nt: TGTGCCAGCAGTCCATTGGGGCTAGCGGGACGCGAGACCCAGTACTTC
d_gene: TRBD2
v_gene: TRBV27
j_gene: TRBJ2-5
abundance: many

CDR3aa: CASSEGVAGNEQFF
CDR3nt: TGTGCCAGCAGTGAGGGGGTAGCTGGCAATGAGCAGTTCTTC
d_gene: .
v_gene: TRBV6-4
j_gene: TRBJ2-1
abundance: .

CDR3aa: CATSGRLSDTQYF
CDR3nt: TGTGCCACTAGCGGGAGGCTCTCAGATACGCAGTATTTT
d_gene: TRBD2
v_gene: TRBV10-3
j_gene: TRBJ2-3
abundance: .

CDR3aa: CSARRGGEYEQYF
CDR3nt: TGCAGTGCCCGGAGGGGGGGCGAGTACGAGCAGTACTTC
d_gene: .
v_gene: TRBV20-1
j_gene: TRBJ2-7
abundance: many

CDR3aa: CASSQGVIREETQYF
CDR3nt: TGTGCCAGCAGCCAAGGAGTAATCAGGGAAGAGACCCAGTACTTC
d_gene: .
v_gene: TRBV3-1
j_gene: TRBJ2-5
abundance: few